This TCR beta chain was identified during a study of T cell responses to AZD1222 COVID-19 vaccine. Germline trimming cut 8 bases from V and 5 bases from J; bases unmatched to any gene: 6. This CDR3 is built from 13 residues. Sequenced by immunoSEQ multiplex PCR; TCRdb stores in-frame clones only, minus some. The repertoire holds around 130,000 clones, with more than 75% as singletons. About this clone itself: The antigen remains undetermined.

Study-level findings and limits: Most donors were white British and more were female, and clonal diversity was possibly underestimated. The study reported that nearly half of spike-specific TCRs target unmutated variant regions.

The TCR sequence derives from an adult who received the AZD1222 COVID-19 vaccine. Sequences were derived from peripheral blood, sampled 28 days after the second AZD1222 dose. The rearrangement links TRBV12-3 or TRBV12-4 to TRBJ1-3; 7 bases align to TRBD1. CDR3 in amino acids: CASGGQQRNTIYF. The DNA for the CDR3 is TGTGCCAGCGGGGGACAGCAGAGAAACACCATATATTTT.